This T cell receptor beta chain was captured by sequencing in a study of blood T cells in healthy people across ages. This clonotype was seen a few times. The antigen remains undetermined. A second about 7 to 12 cycle PCR used barcoded and J-beta primers. TCRdb fed the 5' RACE reads into MiXCR, producing one record per CDR3 protein. The data hold 1.5 million to 1.8 million distinct CDR3 sequences, with around 40% observed a single time. Notes on the study in general: As age increased, TCR beta diversity per million T cells fell in a roughly linear fashion.

Healthy Caucasians from Russia aged about 6 to 95 served as donors. Staff drew roughly 10 milliliters of peripheral blood from each donor. Germline V CDR1 and CDR2: WNHNN, SYGVQD (reference sequence). The CDR3 has 15 amino acids. Trimming cost V 3 bases and J 6 bases, with 18 bases left between them. The chain employs TRBV10-1 and TRBJ2-7; perhaps TRBD1 as D (7 bases). The TCR was taken from a woman aged 18-29 years in good health. Sequences were obtained from blood. The CDR3 DNA sequence: TGCGCCAGCAGTGACGGGAGACAGGGACCTCTCGAGCAGTACTTC. Residues: CASSDGRQGPLEQYF.